These T cell receptor beta chains were read from a single sample in a study of T cells in Graves' hyperthyroidism and ophthalmopathy. From the multiplex PCR reads, TCRdb called clonotypes with MiXCR, one entry per CDR3 protein. The sample lists under 450,000 distinct CDR3 sequences; approximately 14% were seen once. Sample: blood. The source of these receptors is a woman younger than 35 with Graves' hyperthyroidism. Both conserved end residues are part of each CDR3. A D gene is named only where the DNA matches it firmly. A clone size is listed for some rows: how often the clone was seen (once, few, many), or a class if it is expanded.

j_gene,abundance,d_gene,v_gene,CDR3aa,CDR3nt
TRBJ2-3,many,TRBD2,TRBV30,CAWSFRRTSGGADTQYF,TGTGCCTGGAGTTTTAGACGGACTAGCGGGGGGGCAGATACGCAGTATTTT
TRBJ1-3,.,TRBD1,TRBV20-1,CSAPNRGLGGTGNTIYF,TGCAGTGCTCCTAACAGGGGGCTAGGTGGAACTGGAAACACCATATATTTT
TRBJ2-7,many,TRBD1,TRBV2,CASRTGTGADEQYF,TGTGCCAGCAGGACGGGGACAGGGGCCGACGAGCAGTACTTC
TRBJ2-2,few,TRBD1,TRBV20-1,CSARDWTGNTGELFF,TGCAGTGCTAGAGATTGGACAGGGAACACCGGGGAGCTGTTTTTT
TRBJ1-5,.,.,TRBV7-2,CASSLVAPYTVQPQHF,TGTGCCAGCAGCTTAGTGGCACCATACACGGTGCAGCCCCAGCATTTT
TRBJ1-3,.,.,TRBV29-1,CSVWGYGNTIYF,TGCAGCGTGTGGGGGTATGGAAACACCATATATTTT
TRBJ1-5,.,.,TRBV6-5,CASSLQAFGGQPQHF,TGTGCCAGCAGTTTACAGGCCTTCGGGGGGCAGCCCCAGCATTTT
TRBJ1-5,many,.,TRBV7-9,CASSPLLEQDSNQPQHF,TGTGCCAGCAGCCCACTCTTGGAACAGGATAGCAATCAGCCCCAGCATTTT
TRBJ1-4,many,.,TRBV6-5,CASSYTGNNEKLFF,TGTGCCAGCAGTTACACAGGGAATAATGAAAAACTGTTTTTT
TRBJ2-3,many,TRBD2,TRBV11-2,CASSLRLATTDTQYF,TGTGCCAGCAGCTTACGACTAGCGACCACAGATACGCAGTATTTT
TRBJ2-1,.,.,TRBV3-1,CASSQEGAARYNEQFF,TGTGCCAGCAGCCAAGAGGGAGCGGCCCGCTACAATGAGCAGTTCTTC
TRBJ1-2,few,.,TRBV19,CASSIASYGYTF,TGTGCCAGTAGTATAGCCAGCTATGGCTACACCTTC
TRBJ2-1,few,.,TRBV5-6,CASSPMGMSNEQFF,TGTGCCAGCAGCCCCATGGGGATGAGTAATGAGCAGTTCTTC
TRBJ2-7,.,.,TRBV15,CATSRRDLGHEQYF,TGTGCCACCAGCAGGCGGGACTTGGGCCACGAGCAGTACTTC
TRBJ2-3,.,TRBD1,TRBV10-1,CASSESRGGDPDTQYF,TGCGCCAGCAGTGAGTCGAGAGGGGGCGACCCAGATACGCAGTATTTT
TRBJ2-4,.,.,TRBV20-1,CSARDQEGEAKNIQYF,TGCAGTGCTAGAGATCAGGAGGGAGAGGCCAAAAACATTCAGTACTTC
TRBJ1-5,many,TRBD1,TRBV18,CASSLGTDNQPQHF,TGTGCCAGCTCTCTCGGGACAGACAATCAGCCCCAGCATTTT
TRBJ2-5,many,.,TRBV20-1,CSAWERDFQETQYF,TGCAGTGCTTGGGAACGGGACTTCCAAGAGACCCAGTACTTC
TRBJ1-1,few,TRBD1,TRBV19,CASSMGTGVLNTEAFF,TGTGCCAGTAGTATGGGGACAGGGGTCTTGAACACTGAAGCTTTCTTT
TRBJ1-2,many,TRBD1,TRBV12-3/TRBV12-4,CASSTSPGGRGQPDGYTF,TGTGCCAGCAGCACCTCACCCGGGGGCAGGGGGCAGCCTGATGGCTACACCTTC
TRBJ1-6,few,.,TRBV14,CASSPAWTDSPLHF,TGTGCCAGCAGCCCTGCTTGGACTGATTCACCCCTCCACTTT
TRBJ2-5,many,.,TRBV20-1,CSARDLRWGRGETQYF,TGCAGTGCTAGAGACCTCCGATGGGGAAGAGGAGAGACCCAGTACTTC
TRBJ2-5,many,TRBD2,TRBV27,CASSFATGGTQYF,TGTGCCAGCAGTTTCGCGACGGGGGGGACCCAGTACTTC
TRBJ2-5,many,.,TRBV11-2,CASSLGFQETQYF,TGTGCCAGCAGCCTGGGGTTTCAAGAGACCCAGTACTTC
TRBJ2-7,many,TRBD1,TRBV6-1,CASREGGTGLSEQYF,TGTGCCAGCAGGGAGGGCGGGACAGGTCTCTCGGAGCAGTACTTC
TRBJ2-3,many,TRBD1,TRBV19,CASSTPTGSTDTQYF,TGTGCCAGTAGTACCCCGACAGGGAGCACAGATACGCAGTATTTT